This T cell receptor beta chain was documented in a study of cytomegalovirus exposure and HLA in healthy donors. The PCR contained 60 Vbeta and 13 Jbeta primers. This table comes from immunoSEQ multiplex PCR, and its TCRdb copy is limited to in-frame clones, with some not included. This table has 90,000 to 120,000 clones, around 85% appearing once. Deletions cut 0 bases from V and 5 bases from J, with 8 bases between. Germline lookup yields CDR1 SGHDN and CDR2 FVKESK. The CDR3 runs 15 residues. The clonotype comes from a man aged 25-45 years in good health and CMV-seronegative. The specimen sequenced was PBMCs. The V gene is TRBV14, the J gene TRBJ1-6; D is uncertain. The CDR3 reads CASSQDGRNNSPLHF. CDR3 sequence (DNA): TGTGCCAGCAGCCAAGATGGGAGGAATAATTCACCCCTCCACTTT.